These 16 T cell receptor beta chains were all obtained from the same sample, sequenced in a study of blood T cells in healthy people across ages. A sample-barcoded 5' primer and a J-beta primer mix were used in a second PCR of about 6 to 11 cycles. TCRdb reprocessed the 5' RACE reads via MiXCR and lists one record per CDR3 protein. The sample lists 1,300,000 or so distinct CDR3 sequences; approximately 60% were seen once. The sequencing sample was made of blood. All receptors come from a man between 18 and 35 years old in good health.

This clonotype was seen more than once but under ten times. The chain carries TRBV7-9 and TRBJ1-1; no clear D gene. The germline CDR1 and CDR2 sequences are SEHNR and FQNEAQ (reference sequence). Trimming took 5 bases from V and 7 from J, leaving 11 bases between them. This CDR3 is 12 amino acids long. The CDR3: CASSQRPYEAFF. The CDR3 region has the DNA TGTGCCAGCAGCCAAAGGCCCTATGAAGCTTTCTTT.

The rearrangement links TRBV6-5 to TRBJ2-3; D uncertain. V lost 6 bases to trimming and J lost 2 bases, with 12 bases between them. The CDR3 contains 14 residues. In germline, CDR1 is MNHEY, CDR2 SVGAGI. CDR3 loop: CASSPYLNTDTQYF. CDR3 DNA sequence: TGTGCCAGCAGCCCATATCTCAACACAGATACGCAGTATTTT.

The J gene is TRBJ1-4, the V gene TRBV7-2; 8 nucleotides match TRBD1. CDR1 and CDR2 from the germline V gene are SGHTA and FQGNSA. The CDR3 is 15 amino acids. The J segment lost 7 bases and the V segment lost 2 bases, leaving 6 bases of the junction unmatched. The CDR3 DNA follows: TGTGCCAGCAGCTTACCAGGGGGCGTTCGTGAAAAACTGTTTTTT. This gives the protein CASSLPGGVREKLFF.

This clonotype was seen a few times. The V and J genes are TRBV10-3 and TRBJ1-4, with TRBD1 matching 12 bases. The V and J ends lost 3 bases and 5 bases, in that order; junction bases with no gene match: 1. This CDR3 contains 15 residues. CDR1 and CDR2 (germline): ENHRY, SYGVKD. CDR3 region: CAISDGTGGNEKLFF. DNA of the CDR3: TGTGCCATCAGTGACGGGACAGGGGGCAATGAAAAACTGTTTTTT.

The table lists this clonotype with a count of one. The gene calls are TRBV5-1 and TRBJ2-6, with a weak D call TRBD1 (5 bases). Germline V CDR1 and CDR2: SGHRS, YFSETQ. The V end was cut by 4 bases, the J end by 0 bases, with 17 bases between. This CDR3 region has 18 residues. The CDR3 protein is CASSGRQRSSSGANVLTF. Here the CDR3 DNA reads TGCGCCAGCAGCGGACGACAGAGATCAAGCTCTGGGGCCAACGTCCTGACTTTC.

The chain combines TRBV25-1 with TRBJ2-1; 8 bases are a match to TRBD1. Judging by the DNA end, TRBJ2-7 fits better; the J call may be wrong. The CDR3 has 17 amino acids. Germline V gene lookup returns CDR1 MGHDK and CDR2 SYGVNS. CDR3 sequence: CASSEESGGDFSYEQYF. CDR3 bases: TGTGCCAGCAGTGAAGAATCAGGGGGCGATTTTTCCTACGAGCAGTACTTC.

The rearrangement links TRBV5-1 to TRBJ2-1; weak D call: TRBD2 (5 bases). Trimming took 1 base from V and 5 from J, leaving 13 bases between them. Germline V gives CDR1 SGHRS, CDR2 YFSETQ. This CDR3 has 15 amino acids. CDR3 sequence: CASSLNGGLNNEQFF. DNA for the CDR3: TGCGCCAGCAGCTTGAACGGAGGCCTTAACAATGAGCAGTTCTTC.

This chain joins TRBV12-5 and TRBJ2-5, with D perhaps TRBD1 or TRBD2 (5 bases each). Per germline, CDR1 LGHNT and CDR2 FRNRAP. The CDR3 has 16 residues. With 7 bases removed from V and 11 bases from J, the gap between germline ends came to 29 bases. CDR3 sequence: CASAQVGERLYNEQYF. The CDR3 DNA reads as TGTGCTAGTGCTCAAGTGGGGGAGCGACTATACAATGAGCAGTACTTC.

This clonotype was observed a handful of times. The gene calls are TRBV29-1 and TRBJ2-1; no reliable D call. CDR3 length: 13 amino acids. From germline, CDR1 is SQVTM and CDR2 ANQGSEA. V lost 2 bases and J 2 bases, leaving 7 bases between the germline ends. For the CDR3, the DNA is TGCAGCGTTGAACGACACACCTACAATGAGCAGTTCTTC. Its translation is CSVERHTYNEQFF.

The chain carries TRBV7-8 and TRBJ1-1; the D is unclear. Germline CDR1 is SGHVS and CDR2 is FQNEAQ. This CDR3 spans 14 amino acids. V shed 1 base and J shed 11 bases, with 17 bases lying between them. CDR3: CASSLEPGPSGAFF. Written as DNA, the CDR3 is TGTGCCAGCAGCTTAGAGCCAGGCCCGAGCGGGGCTTTCTTT.

This chain links TRBV30 with TRBJ1-2, with TRBD1 as a possible D gene (5 bases). This CDR3 region has 14 residues. Trimming removed 0 bases at V and 2 bases at J, with 10 bases between. Germline CDR1 is GTSNPN and CDR2 is SVGIG (reference sequence). The CDR3 here is CAWSVVGANYGYTF. The CDR3, as DNA: TGTGCCTGGAGTGTTGTTGGGGCGAACTATGGCTACACCTTC.

The chain joins TRBV5-5 to TRBJ2-7; D may be TRBD2 (5 bases). The CDR3 has 13 amino acids. CDR1 SGHKS and CDR2 YYEKEE come from the germline V gene (reference sequence). V lost 1 base to trimming and J lost 7 bases, with 12 bases between them. The CDR3 is CASSLPSRNEQYF. The CDR3 DNA is TGTGCCAGCAGCTTGCCTAGCCGGAATGAGCAGTACTTC. The full variable domain, rest sourced from reference TRBV5-5 and TRBJ2-7, is DAGVTQSPTHLIKTRGQQVTLRCSPISGHKSVSWYQQVLGQGPQFIFQYYEKEERGRGNFPDRFSARQFPNYSSELNVNALLLGDSALYLCASSLPSRNEQYFGPGTRLTVT.

The gene calls are TRBV6-1 and TRBJ2-7; weak D call: TRBD2 (6 bases). The assigned J gene may be wrong: the sequence end matches TRBJ2-5 better. The CDR3 is 17 amino acids. Germline V gene sequence: CDR1 MNHNS, CDR2 SASEGT. The chain's CDR3 is CASGGNLLAEIGETQYF. In nucleotides, the CDR3 is TGTGCCAGCGGGGGGAACCTGCTAGCCGAGATAGGGGAGACCCAGTACTTC.

The chain couples TRBV4-1 to TRBJ2-1, with 7 nucleotides matching TRBD1. Trimming at V came to 2 bases and at J to 8 bases, leaving 12 bases not matched to a gene. CDR3 size: 16 residues. Germline V gene lookup returns CDR1 MGHRA and CDR2 YSYEKL. CDR3 sequence reads: CASSQPHRGRRHEQFF. The CDR3 bases are TGCGCCAGCAGCCAACCCCACAGGGGTCGGCGCCATGAGCAGTTCTTC.

The chain combines TRBV2 with TRBJ2-7; D gene unclear. V lost 4 bases and J lost 3, with 13 bases in between. The CDR3 runs 14 residues. Germline V gene lookup returns CDR1 SNHLY and CDR2 FYNNEI. In DNA, the CDR3 is TGTGCCAGCAGTGTCCAGAAGAACTACTACGAGCAGTACTTC. It yields the protein CASSVQKNYYEQYF.

The chain uses TRBV6-2 or TRBV6-3 and TRBJ2-5; D call uncertain. The CDR3 has 12 residues. Trimming cost V 8 bases and J 1 base, with 8 bases left between them. Germline V gives CDR1 MNHEY, CDR2 SVGEGT. CDR3 nucleotide sequence: TGTGCCAGCGCCTTACTCCAAGAGACCCAGTACTTC. Encoded protein: CASALLQETQYF.